This TCR beta chain was found in a study of early T cells in non-severe SARS-CoV-2 infection. Points from the study as a whole: Clonotype matching in VDJdb favored anti-spike CD8 responses and did not capture private and CD4 specificities.

J gave up 1 base and V 11 bases, and 9 bases lay outside the gene matches. Germline CDR1 SGHTA, CDR2 FQGNSA. The CDR3 is 15 amino acids. In regard to this clonotype: Its matching antigen is unknown.

Using its own MiXCR run on the 5' RACE reads, TCRdb lists one record per CDR3 protein. The sample gives about 72,000 distinct CDR3 sequences, 9.5% to 13% of which show up once; under 10% is in the top ten. This material consisted of whole blood, taken at baseline. The chain carries TRBV7-2 and TRBJ2-1, with 9 bases identical to TRBD1. This receptor was taken from an adult who was a healthcare worker with PCR-confirmed SARS-CoV-2 infection or an uninfected control (not recorded which). The CDR3 nucleotides are TGTGCCGTAAGCAGGGACAGGGTTTCCTACAATGAGCAGTTCTTC. Its translation is CAVSRDRVSYNEQFF. Filled out from reference TRBV7-2 and TRBJ2-1, the complete variable domain reads GAGVSQSPSNKVTEKGKDVELRCDPISGHTALYWYRQSLGQGLEFLIYFQGNSAPDKSGLPSDRFSAERTGGSVSTLTIQRTQQEDSAVYLCAVSRDRVSYNEQFFGPGTRLTVL.